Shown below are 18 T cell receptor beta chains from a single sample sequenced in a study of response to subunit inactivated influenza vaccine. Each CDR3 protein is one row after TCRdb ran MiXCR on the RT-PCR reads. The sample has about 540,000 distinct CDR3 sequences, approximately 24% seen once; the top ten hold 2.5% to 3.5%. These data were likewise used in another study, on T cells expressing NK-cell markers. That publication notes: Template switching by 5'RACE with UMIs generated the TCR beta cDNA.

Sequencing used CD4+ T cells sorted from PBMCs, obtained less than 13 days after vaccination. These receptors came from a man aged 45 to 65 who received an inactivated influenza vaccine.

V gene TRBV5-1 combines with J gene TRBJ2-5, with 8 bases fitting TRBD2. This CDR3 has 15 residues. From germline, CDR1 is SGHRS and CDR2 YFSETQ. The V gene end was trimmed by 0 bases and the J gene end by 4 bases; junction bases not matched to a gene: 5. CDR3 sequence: CASSLGRGGLETQYF. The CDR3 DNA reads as TGCGCCAGCAGCTTGGGACGGGGGGGCCTAGAGACCCAGTACTTC.

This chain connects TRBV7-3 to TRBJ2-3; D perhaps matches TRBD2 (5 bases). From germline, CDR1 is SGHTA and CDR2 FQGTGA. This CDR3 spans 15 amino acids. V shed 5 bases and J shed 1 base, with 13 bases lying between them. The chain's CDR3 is CASSATSGRTDTQYF. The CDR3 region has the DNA TGTGCCAGCAGCGCCACGAGCGGACGCACAGATACGCAGTATTTT.

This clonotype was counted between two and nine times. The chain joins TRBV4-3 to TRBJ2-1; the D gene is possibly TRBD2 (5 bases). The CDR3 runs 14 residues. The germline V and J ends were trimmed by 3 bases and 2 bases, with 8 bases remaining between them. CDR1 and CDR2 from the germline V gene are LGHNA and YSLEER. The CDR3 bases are TGCGCCAGCAGCCACCCCGGGGCCTACAATGAGCAGTTCTTC. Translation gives CASSHPGAYNEQFF.

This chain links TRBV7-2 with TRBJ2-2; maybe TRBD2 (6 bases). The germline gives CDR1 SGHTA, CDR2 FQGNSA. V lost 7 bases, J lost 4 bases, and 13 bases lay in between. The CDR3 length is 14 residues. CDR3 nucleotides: TGTGCCAGCACCAAATGGGGAGGCACCGGGGAGCTGTTTTTT. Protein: CASTKWGGTGELFF.

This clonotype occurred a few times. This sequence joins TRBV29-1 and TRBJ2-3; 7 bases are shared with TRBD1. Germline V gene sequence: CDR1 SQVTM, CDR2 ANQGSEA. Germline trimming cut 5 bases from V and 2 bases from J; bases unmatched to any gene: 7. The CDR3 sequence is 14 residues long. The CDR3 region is CSVRDRSFTDTQYF. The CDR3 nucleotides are TGCAGCGTTCGGGACAGATCTTTCACAGATACGCAGTATTTT.

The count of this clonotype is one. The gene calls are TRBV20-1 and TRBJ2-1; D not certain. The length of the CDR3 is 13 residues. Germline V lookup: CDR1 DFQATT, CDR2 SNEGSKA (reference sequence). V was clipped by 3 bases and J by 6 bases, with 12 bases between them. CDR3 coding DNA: TGCAGTGCTAGTCCGGGCCTTGTCAATGAGCAGTTCTTC. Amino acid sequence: CSASPGLVNEQFF.

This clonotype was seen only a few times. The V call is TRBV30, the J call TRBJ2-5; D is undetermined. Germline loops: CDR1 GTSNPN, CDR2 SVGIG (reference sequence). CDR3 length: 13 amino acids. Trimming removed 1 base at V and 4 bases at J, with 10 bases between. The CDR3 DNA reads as TGTGCCTGGAGTGGAACAGCGAGAGAGACCCAGTACTTC. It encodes CAWSGTARETQYF.

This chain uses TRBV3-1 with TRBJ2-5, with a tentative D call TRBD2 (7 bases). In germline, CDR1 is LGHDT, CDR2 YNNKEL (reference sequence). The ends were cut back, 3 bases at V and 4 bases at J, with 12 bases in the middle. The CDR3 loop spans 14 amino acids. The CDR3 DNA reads TGTGCCAGCAGCCACCAGGGAGGGGGAGAGACCCAGTACTTC. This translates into CASSHQGGGETQYF.

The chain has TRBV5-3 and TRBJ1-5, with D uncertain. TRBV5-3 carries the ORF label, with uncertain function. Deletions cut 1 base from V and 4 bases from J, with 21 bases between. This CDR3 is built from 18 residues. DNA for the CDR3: TGTGCCAGAAGCTTGTTGGAAGTGTCCCTTCGTGGGAATCAGCCCCAGCATTTT. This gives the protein CARSLLEVSLRGNQPQHF.

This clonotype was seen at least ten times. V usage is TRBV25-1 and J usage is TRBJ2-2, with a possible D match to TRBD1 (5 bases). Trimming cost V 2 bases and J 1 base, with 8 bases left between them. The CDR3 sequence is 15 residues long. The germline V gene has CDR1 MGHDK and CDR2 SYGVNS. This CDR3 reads CASSEQGRNTGELFF. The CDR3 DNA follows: TGTGCCAGCAGTGAACAGGGAAGGAACACCGGGGAGCTGTTTTTT. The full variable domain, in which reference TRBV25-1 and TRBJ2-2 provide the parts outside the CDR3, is EADIYQTPRYLVIGTGKKITLECSQTMGHDKMYWYQQDPGMELHLIHYSYGVNSTEKGDLSSESTVSRIRTEHFPLTLESARPSHTSQYLCASSEQGRNTGELFFGEGSRLTVL.

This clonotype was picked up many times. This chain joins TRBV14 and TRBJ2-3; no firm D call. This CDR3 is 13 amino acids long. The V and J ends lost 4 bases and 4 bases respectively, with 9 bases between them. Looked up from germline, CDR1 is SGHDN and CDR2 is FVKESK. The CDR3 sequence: CASSPGLADTQYF. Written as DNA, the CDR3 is TGTGCCAGCAGCCCCGGTTTGGCAGATACGCAGTATTTT.

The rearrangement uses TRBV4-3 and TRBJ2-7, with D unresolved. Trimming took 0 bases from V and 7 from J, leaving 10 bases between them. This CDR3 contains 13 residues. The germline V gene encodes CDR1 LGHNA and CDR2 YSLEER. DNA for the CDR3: TGCGCCAGCAGCCAAGATGTTCGTGGGGAGCAGTACTTC. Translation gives CASSQDVRGEQYF.

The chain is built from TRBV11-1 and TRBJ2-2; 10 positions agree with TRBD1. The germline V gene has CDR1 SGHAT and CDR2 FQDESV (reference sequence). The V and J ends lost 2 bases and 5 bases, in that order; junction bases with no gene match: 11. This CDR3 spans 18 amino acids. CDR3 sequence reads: CASSLTQLGQGNTGELFF. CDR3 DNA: TGTGCCAGCAGCTTAACCCAGTTGGGACAGGGGAATACCGGGGAGCTGTTTTTT.

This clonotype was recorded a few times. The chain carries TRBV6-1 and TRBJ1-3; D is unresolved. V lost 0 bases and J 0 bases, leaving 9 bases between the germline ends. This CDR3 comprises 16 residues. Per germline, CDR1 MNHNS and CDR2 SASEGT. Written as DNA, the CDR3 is TGTGCCAGCAGTGAAGCGCTCGTGAACTCTGGAAACACCATATATTTT. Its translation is CASSEALVNSGNTIYF.

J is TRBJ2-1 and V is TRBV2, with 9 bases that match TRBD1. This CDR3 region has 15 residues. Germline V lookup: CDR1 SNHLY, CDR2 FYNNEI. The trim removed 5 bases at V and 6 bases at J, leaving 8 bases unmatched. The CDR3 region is CASSPDRGGFNEQFF. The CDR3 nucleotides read TGTGCCAGCAGTCCGGACAGGGGAGGGTTCAATGAGCAGTTCTTC.

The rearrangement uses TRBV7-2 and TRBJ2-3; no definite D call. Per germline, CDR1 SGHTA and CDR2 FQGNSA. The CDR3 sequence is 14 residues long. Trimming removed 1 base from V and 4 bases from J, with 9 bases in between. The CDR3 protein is CASSLGAAPDTQYF. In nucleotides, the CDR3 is TGTGCCAGCAGCTTAGGAGCAGCTCCAGATACGCAGTATTTT.

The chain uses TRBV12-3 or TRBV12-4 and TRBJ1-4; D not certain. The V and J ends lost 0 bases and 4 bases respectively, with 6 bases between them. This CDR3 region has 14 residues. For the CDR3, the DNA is TGTGCCAGCAGTTTAGCCAGGTTTAATGAAAAACTGTTTTTT. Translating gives CASSLARFNEKLFF.

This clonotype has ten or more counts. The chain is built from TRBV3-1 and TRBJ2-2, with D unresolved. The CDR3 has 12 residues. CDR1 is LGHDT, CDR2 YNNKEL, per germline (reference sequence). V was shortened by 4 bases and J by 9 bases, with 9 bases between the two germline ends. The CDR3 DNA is TGTGCCAGCAGCCCCCTCGGTCGGGAGCTGTTTTTT. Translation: CASSPLGRELFF.